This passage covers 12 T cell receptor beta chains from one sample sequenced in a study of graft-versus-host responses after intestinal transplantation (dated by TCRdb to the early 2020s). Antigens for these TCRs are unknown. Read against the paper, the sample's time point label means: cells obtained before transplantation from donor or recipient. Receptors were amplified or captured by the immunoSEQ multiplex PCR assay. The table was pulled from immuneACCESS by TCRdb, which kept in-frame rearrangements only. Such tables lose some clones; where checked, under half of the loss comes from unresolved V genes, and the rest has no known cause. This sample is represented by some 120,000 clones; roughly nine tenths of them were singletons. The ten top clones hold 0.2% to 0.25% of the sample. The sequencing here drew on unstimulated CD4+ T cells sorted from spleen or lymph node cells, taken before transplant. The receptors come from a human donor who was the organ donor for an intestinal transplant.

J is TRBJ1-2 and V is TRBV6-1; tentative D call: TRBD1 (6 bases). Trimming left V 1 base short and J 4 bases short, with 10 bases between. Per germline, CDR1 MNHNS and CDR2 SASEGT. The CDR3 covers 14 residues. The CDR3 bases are TGTGCCAGCAGTGAAGTTCAGGGGACCTATGGCTACACCTTC. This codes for CASSEVQGTYGYTF.

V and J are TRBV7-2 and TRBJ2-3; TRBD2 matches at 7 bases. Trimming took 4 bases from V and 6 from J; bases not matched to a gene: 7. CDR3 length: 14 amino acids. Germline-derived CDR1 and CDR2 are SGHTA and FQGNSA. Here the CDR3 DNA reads TGTGCCAGCAGCTCGCGGACTAGGTCGGATACGCAGTATTTT. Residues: CASSSRTRSDTQYF.

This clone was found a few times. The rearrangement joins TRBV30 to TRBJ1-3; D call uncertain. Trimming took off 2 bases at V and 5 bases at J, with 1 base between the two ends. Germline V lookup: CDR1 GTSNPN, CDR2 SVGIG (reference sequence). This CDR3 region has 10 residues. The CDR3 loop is CAWSRNTIYF. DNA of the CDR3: TGTGCCTGGAGTCGAAACACCATATATTTT.

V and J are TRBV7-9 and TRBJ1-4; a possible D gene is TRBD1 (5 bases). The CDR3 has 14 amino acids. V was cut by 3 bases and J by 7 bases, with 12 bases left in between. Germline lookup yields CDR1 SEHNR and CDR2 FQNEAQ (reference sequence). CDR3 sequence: CASSFQGWAEKLFF. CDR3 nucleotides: TGTGCCAGCAGCTTTCAGGGATGGGCTGAAAAACTGTTTTTT.

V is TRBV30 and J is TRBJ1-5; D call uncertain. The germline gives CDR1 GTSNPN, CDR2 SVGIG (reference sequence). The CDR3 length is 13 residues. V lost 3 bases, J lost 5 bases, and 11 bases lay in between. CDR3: CAWSGSRDQPQHF. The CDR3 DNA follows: TGTGCCTGGAGCGGTAGTCGTGATCAGCCCCAGCATTTT.

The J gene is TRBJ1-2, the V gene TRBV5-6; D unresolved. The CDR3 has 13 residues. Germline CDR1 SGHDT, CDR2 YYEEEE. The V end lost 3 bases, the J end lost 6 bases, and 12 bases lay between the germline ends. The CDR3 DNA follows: TGTGCCAGCAGCTCTACCTGGACGGATGGCTACACCTTC. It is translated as CASSSTWTDGYTF.

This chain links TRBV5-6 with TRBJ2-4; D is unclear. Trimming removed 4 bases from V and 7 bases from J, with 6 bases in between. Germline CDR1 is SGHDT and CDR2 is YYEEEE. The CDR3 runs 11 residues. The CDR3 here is CASSPRNIQYF. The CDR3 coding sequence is TGTGCCAGCAGCCCCAGGAACATTCAGTACTTC. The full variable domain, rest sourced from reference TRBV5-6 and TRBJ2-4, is DAGVTQSPTHLIKTRGQQVTLRCSPKSGHDTVSWYQQALGQGPQFIFQYYEEEERQRGNFPDRFSGHQFPNYSSELNVNALLLGDSALYLCASSPRNIQYFGAGTRLSVL.

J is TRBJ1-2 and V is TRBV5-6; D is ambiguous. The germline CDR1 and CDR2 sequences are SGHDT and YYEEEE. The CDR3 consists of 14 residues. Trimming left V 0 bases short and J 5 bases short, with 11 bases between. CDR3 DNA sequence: TGTGCCAGCAGCTTGGCCGTGTCGGCTTATGGCTACACCTTC. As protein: CASSLAVSAYGYTF.

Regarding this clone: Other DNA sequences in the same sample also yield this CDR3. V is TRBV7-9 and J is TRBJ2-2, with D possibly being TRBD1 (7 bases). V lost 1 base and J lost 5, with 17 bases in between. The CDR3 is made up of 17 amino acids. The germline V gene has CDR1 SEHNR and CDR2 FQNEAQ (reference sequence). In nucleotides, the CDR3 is TGTGCCAGCAGCTTAGGCTCAGGGGGGCGAGGGACCGGGGAGCTGTTTTTT. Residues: CASSLGSGGRGTGELFF.

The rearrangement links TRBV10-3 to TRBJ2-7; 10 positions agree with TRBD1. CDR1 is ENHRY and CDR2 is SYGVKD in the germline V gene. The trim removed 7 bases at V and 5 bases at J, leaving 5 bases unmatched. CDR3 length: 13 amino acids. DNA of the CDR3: TGTGCCATCAAATCTGGACAGGGGGACGAGCAGTACTTC. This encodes CAIKSGQGDEQYF.

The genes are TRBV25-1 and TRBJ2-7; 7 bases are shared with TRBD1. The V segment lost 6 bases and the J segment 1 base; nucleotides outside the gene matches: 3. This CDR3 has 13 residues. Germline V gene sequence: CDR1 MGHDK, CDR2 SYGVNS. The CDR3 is CASRRQGSYEQYF. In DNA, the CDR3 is TGTGCCAGCAGACGACAGGGTTCCTACGAGCAGTACTTC.

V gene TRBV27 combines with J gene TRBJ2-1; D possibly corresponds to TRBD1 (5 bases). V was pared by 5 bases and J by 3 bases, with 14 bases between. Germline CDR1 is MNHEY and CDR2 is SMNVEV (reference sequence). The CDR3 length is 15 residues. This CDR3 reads CASSIDRDFYNEQFF. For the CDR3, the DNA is TGTGCCAGCAGTATTGACAGAGACTTCTACAATGAGCAGTTCTTC.